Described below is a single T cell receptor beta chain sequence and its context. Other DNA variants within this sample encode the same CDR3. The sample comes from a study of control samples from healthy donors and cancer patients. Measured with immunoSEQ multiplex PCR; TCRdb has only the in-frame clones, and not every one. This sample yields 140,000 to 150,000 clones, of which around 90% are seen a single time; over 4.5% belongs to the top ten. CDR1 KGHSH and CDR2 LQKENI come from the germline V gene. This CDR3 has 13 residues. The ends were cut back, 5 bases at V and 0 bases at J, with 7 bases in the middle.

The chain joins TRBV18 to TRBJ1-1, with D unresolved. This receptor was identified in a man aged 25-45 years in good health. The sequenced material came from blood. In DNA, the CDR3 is TGTGCCAGCTCAACAGAGATGAACACTGAAGCTTTCTTT. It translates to CASSTEMNTEAFF.